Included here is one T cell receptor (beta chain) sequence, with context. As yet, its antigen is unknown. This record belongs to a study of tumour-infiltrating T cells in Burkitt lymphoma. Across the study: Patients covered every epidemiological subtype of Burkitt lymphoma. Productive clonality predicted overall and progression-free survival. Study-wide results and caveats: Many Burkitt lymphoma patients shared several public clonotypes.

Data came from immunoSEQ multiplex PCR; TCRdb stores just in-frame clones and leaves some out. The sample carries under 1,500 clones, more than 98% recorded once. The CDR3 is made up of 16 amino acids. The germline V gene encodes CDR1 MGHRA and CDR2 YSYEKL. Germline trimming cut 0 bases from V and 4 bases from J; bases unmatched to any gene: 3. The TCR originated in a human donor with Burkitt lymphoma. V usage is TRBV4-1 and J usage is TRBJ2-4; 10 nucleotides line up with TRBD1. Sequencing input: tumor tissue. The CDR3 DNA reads TGCGCCAGCAGCCAAGAACAGGGACAGGGGAAAAACATTCAGTACTTC. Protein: CASSQEQGQGKNIQYF.